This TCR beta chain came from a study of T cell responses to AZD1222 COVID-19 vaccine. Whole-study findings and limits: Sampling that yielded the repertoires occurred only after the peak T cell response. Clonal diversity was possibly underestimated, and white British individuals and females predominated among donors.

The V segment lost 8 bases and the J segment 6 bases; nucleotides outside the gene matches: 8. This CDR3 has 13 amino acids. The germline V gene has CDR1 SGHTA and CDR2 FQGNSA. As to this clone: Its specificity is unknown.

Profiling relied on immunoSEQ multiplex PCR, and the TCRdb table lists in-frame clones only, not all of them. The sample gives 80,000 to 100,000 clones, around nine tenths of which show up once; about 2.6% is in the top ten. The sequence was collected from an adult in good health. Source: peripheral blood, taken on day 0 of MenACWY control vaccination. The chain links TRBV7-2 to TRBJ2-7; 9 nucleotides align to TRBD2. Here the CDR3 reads CASGLAGWGEQYF. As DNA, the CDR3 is TGTGCCAGCGGTCTAGCGGGGTGGGGCGAGCAGTACTTC. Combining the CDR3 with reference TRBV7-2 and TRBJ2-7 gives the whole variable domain GAGVSQSPSNKVTEKGKDVELRCDPISGHTALYWYRQSLGQGLEFLIYFQGNSAPDKSGLPSDRFSAERTGGSVSTLTIQRTQQEDSAVYLCASGLAGWGEQYFGPGTRLTVT.